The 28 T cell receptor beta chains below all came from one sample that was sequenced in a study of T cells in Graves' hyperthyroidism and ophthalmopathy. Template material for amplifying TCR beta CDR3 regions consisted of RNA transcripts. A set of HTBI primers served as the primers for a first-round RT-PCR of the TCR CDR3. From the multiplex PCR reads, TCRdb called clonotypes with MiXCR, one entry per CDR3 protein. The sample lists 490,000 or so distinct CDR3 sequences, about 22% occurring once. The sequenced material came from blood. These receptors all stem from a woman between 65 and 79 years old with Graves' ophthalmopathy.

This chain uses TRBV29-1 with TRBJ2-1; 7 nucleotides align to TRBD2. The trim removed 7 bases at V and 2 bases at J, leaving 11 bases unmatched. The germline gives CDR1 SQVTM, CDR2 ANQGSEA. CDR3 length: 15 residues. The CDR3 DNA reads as TGCAGCGCCCAGAGGGGCGGGGGAACCTACAATGAGCAGTTCTTC. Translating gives CSAQRGGGTYNEQFF.

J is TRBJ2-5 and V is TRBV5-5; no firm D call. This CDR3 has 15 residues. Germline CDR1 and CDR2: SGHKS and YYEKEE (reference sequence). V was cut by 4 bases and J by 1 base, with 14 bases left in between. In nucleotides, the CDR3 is TGTGCCAGCAGCCCCGGCTCTTGGGTCCAAGAGACCCAGTACTTC. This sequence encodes CASSPGSWVQETQYF.

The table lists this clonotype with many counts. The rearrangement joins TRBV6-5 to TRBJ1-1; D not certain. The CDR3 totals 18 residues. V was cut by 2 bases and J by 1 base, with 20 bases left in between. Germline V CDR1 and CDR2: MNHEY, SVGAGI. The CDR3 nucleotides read TGTGCCAGCAGTTACGCCCTTATGCCGGCGGTTACGAACACTGAAGCTTTCTTT. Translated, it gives CASSYALMPAVTNTEAFF.

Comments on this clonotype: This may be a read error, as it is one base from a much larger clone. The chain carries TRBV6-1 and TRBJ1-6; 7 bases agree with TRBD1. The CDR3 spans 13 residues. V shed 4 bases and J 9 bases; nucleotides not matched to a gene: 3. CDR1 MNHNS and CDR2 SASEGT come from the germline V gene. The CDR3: CASSVDRSSPLHF. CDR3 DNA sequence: TGTGCCAGCAGTGTGGACAGGAGTTCACCCCTCCACTTT.

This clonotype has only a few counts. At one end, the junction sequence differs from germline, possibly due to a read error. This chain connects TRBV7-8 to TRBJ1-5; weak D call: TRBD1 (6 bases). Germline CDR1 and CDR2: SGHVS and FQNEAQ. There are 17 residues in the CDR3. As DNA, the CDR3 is TGTGCCGGCAGCCCCTTCGGGGGAGGGGGAAGCGATCAGCCCCAGCATTTT. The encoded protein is CAGSPFGGGGSDQPQHF.

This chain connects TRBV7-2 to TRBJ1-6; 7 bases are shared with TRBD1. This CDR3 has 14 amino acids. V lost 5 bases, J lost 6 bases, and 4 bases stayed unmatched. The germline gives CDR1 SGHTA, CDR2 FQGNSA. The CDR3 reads CASSPGQFNSPLHF. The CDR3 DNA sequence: TGTGCCAGCAGCCCGGGACAGTTTAATTCACCCCTCCACTTT. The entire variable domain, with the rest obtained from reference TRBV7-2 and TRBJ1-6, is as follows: GAGVSQSPSNKVTEKGKDVELRCDPISGHTALYWYRQSLGQGLEFLIYFQGNSAPDKSGLPSDRFSAERTGGSVSTLTIQRTQQEDSAVYLCASSPGQFNSPLHFGNGTRLTVT.

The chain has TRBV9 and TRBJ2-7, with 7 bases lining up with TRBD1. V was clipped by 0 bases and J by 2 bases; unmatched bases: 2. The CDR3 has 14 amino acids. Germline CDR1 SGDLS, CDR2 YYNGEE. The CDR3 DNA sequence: TGTGCCAGCAGCGTAGGACAGGGCGCCTACGAGCAGTACTTC. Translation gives CASSVGQGAYEQYF.

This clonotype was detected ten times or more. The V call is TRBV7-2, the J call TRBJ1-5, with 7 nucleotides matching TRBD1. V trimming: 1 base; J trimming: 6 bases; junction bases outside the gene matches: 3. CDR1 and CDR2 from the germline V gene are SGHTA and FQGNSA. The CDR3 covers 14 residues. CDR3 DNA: TGTGCCAGCAGCTTAGGACAGGGATCTCAGCCCCAGCATTTT. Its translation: CASSLGQGSQPQHF.

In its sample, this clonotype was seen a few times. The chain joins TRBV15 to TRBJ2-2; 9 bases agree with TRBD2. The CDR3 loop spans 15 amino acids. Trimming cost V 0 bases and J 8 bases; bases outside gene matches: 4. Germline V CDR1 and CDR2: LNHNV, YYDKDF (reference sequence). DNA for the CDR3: TGTGCCACCAGCAGAGATAGCGGGAGATTAGGGGAGCTGTTTTTT. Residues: CATSRDSGRLGELFF.

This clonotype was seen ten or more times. CDR3 region: CASSWRGTDTQYF. CDR3 sequence (DNA): TGTGCCAGCAGTTGGAGGGGCACAGATACGCAGTATTTT. The J gene is TRBJ2-3, the V gene TRBV2; TRBD2 is a possible D gene (6 bases). V lost 5 bases to trimming and J lost 1 base, with 7 bases between them. The V gene's germline CDR1 is SNHLY and CDR2 FYNNEI. The CDR3 loop spans 13 amino acids.

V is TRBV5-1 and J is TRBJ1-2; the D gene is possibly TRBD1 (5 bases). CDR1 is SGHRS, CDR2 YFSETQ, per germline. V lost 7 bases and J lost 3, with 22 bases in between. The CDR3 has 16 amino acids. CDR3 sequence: CASHSPDGQTHYGYTF. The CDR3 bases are TGCGCCAGCCACTCTCCGGACGGACAAACCCACTATGGCTACACCTTC.

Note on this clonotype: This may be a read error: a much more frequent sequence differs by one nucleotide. CDR3 nucleotides: TGCAGTGCCCAGGGGGGGGGGGGCCAAGATCAGCCCCAGCATTTT. Residues: CSAQGGGGQDQPQHF. The chain combines TRBV20-1 with TRBJ1-5; TRBD1 agrees at 7 bases. The V gene end was trimmed by 6 bases and the J gene end by 5 bases; junction bases not matched to a gene: 13. CDR1 DFQATT and CDR2 SNEGSKA come from the germline V gene (reference sequence). This CDR3 spans 15 amino acids.

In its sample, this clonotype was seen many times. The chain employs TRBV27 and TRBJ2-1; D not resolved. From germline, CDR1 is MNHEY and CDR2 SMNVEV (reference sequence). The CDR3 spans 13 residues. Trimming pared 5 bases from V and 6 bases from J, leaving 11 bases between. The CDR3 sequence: CASSPTPRNEQFF. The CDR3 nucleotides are TGTGCCAGCAGTCCAACGCCCCGCAATGAGCAGTTCTTC.

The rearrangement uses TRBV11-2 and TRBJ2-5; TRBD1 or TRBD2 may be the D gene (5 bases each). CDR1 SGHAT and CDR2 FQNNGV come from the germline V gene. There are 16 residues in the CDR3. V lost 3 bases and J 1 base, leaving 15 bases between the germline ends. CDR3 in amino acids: CASSLGVRRFQETQYF. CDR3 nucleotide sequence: TGTGCCAGCAGCTTGGGGGTAAGACGTTTCCAAGAGACCCAGTACTTC.

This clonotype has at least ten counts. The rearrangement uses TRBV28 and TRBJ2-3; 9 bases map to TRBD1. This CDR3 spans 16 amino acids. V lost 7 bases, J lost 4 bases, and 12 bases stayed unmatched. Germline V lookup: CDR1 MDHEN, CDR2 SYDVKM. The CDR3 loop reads CASNEQGALPPDTQYF. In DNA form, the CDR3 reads TGTGCCAGCAATGAACAGGGGGCATTACCACCAGATACGCAGTATTTT.

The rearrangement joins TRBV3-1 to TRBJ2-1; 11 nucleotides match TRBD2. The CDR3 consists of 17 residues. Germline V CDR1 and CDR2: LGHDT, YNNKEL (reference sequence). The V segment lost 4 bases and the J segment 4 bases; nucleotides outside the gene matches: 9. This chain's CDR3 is CASSLRAGLAVYNEQFF. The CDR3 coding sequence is TGTGCCAGCAGCCTAAGGGCGGGACTAGCGGTTTACAATGAGCAGTTCTTC.

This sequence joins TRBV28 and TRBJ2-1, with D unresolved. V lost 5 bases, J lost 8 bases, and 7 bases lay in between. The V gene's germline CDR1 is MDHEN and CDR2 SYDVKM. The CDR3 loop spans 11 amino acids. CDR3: CASSLNHEQFF. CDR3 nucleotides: TGTGCCAGCAGTCTCAACCATGAGCAGTTCTTC.

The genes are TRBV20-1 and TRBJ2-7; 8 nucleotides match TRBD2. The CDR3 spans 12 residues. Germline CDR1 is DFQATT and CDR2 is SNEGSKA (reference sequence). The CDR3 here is CSSSQREYEQYF. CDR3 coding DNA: TGCAGCTCCTCCCAGCGGGAGTACGAGCAGTACTTC.

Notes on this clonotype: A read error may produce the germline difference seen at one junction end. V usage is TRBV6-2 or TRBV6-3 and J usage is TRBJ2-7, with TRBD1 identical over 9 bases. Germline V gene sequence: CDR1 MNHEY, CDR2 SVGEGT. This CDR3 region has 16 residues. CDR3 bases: TGTGCCAGCAGAACAGGGGGCGGATACCGAACCTACGGGCAGTACTTC. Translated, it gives CASRTGGGYRTYGQYF.

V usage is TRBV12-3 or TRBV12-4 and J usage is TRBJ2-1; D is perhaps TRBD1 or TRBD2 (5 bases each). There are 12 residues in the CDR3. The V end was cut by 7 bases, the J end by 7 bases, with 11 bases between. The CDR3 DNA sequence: TGTGCCAGCACCACATGGGGGAATGAGCAGTTCTTC. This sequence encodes CASTTWGNEQFF.

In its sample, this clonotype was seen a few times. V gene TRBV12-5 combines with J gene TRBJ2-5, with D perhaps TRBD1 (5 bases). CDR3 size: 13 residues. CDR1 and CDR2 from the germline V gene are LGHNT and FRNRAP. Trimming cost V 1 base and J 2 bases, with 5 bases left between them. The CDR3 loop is CASGLDRQETQYF. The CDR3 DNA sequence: TGTGCTAGTGGTTTGGACAGGCAAGAGACCCAGTACTTC. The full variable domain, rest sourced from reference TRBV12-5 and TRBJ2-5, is DARVTQTPRHKVTEMGQEVTMRCQPILGHNTVFWYRQTMMQGLELLAYFRNRAPLDDSGMPKDRFSAEMPDATLATLKIQPSEPRDSAVYFCASGLDRQETQYFGPGTRLLVL.

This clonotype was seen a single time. The CDR3 spells CASSPRSGGLYGYTF. As DNA, the CDR3 is TGTGCCAGCAGCCCCCGGTCAGGGGGACTTTATGGCTACACCTTC. V and J are TRBV7-9 and TRBJ1-2, with 7 bases aligning to TRBD1. Germline CDR1 is SEHNR and CDR2 is FQNEAQ (reference sequence). V dropped 5 bases and J dropped 5; count of bases not matched to a gene: 11. CDR3 length equals 15 residues.

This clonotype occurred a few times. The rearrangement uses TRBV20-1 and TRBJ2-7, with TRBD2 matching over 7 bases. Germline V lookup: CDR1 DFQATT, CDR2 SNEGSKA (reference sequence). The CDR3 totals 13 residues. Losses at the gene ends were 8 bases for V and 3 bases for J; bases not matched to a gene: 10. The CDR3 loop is CSPHHGGSYEQYF. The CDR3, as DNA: TGCAGTCCACACCACGGCGGGAGCTACGAGCAGTACTTC.

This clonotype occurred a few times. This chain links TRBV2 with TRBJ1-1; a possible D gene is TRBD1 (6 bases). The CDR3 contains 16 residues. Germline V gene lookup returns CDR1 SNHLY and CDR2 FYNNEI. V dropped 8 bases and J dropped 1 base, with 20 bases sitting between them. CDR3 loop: CASAASPWGANTEAFF. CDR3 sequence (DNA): TGTGCCAGCGCAGCCTCCCCGTGGGGGGCGAACACTGAAGCTTTCTTT.

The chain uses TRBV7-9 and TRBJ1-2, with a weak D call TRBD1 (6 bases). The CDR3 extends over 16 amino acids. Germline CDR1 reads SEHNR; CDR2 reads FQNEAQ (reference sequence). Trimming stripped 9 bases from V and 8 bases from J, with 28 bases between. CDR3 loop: CARNIRGVIRQFGYTF. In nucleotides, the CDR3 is TGTGCCAGAAACATAAGGGGGGTGATTAGACAGTTCGGCTACACCTTC.

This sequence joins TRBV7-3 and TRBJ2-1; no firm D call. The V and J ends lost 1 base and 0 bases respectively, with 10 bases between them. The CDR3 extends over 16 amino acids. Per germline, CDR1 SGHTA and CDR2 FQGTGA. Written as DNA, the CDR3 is TGTGCCAGCAGCTTAAACCGCCAGTCCTCCTACAATGAGCAGTTCTTC. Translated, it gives CASSLNRQSSYNEQFF.

CDR3 bases: TGCAGTGCTATCTCAGCGGAGAGCCTCGGATATGGCTACACCTTC. This encodes CSAISAESLGYGYTF. V gene TRBV20-1 combines with J gene TRBJ1-2; unclear D gene. Looked up from germline, CDR1 is DFQATT and CDR2 is SNEGSKA (reference sequence). CDR3 length equals 15 residues. V lost 4 bases and J lost 5, with 20 bases in between.

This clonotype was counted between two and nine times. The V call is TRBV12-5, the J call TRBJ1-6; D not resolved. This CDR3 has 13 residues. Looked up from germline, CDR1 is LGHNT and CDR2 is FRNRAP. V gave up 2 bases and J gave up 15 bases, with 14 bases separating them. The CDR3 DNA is TGTGCTAGTGGTTTGTCCCCGCTCGGGGTCCTCCACTTT. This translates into CASGLSPLGVLHF.